This TCR beta chain was captured by sequencing in a study of blood T cell repertoires in COVID-19. Study background: From the United States, Italy and Spain came samples of acute and convalescent COVID-19.

This clone was seen just once. Per the original methods: It was from reference gene primer amplification that nucleated cell counts were estimated. Clones were read by immunoSEQ multiplex PCR, and TCRdb kept only the in-frame ones, dropping some. D and trimming were read from the DNA, whereas the V and J calls and clone size are those reported in that table. The repertoire consists of 350,000 to 400,000 clones, with around nine tenths occurring once and the leading ten covering roughly 7.2%. Germline V gene lookup returns CDR1 LNHDA and CDR2 SQIVND (reference sequence). V was shortened by 1 base and J by 4 bases, with 13 bases between the two germline ends. CDR3 size: 15 residues.

This sequence originates from a woman in her sixties or seventies with COVID-19, enrolled during active disease. Sequencing was performed on peripheral blood. The J gene is TRBJ1-1, the V gene TRBV19; no definite D call. DNA for the CDR3: TGTGCCAGTAGTATAGCCCTCAGTGGCGGCACTGAAGCTTTCTTT. Translated, it gives CASSIALSGGTEAFF. Together with reference TRBV19 and TRBJ1-1, the CDR3 gives the full variable domain: DGGITQSPKYLFRKEGQNVTLSCEQNLNHDAMYWYRQDPGQGLRLIYYSQIVNDFQKGDIAEGYSVSREKKESFPLTVTSAQKNPTAFYLCASSIALSGGTEAFFGQGTRLTVV.